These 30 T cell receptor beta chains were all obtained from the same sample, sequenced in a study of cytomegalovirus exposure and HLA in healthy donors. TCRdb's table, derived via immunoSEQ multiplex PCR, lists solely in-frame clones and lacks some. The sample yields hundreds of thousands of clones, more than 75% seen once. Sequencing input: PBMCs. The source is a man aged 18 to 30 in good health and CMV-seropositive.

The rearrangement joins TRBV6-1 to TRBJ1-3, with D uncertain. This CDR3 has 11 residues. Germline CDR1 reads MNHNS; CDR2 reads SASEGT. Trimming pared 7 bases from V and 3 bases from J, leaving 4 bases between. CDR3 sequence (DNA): TGTGCCAGCACCTATGGAAACACCATATATTTT. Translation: CASTYGNTIYF.

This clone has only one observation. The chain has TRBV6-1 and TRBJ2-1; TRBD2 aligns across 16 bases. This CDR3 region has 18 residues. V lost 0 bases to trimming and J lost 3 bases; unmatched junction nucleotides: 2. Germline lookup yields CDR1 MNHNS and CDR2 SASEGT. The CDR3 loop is CASSEAGLAGGFYNEQFF. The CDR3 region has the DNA TGTGCCAGCAGTGAAGCGGGACTAGCGGGAGGGTTCTACAATGAGCAGTTCTTC.

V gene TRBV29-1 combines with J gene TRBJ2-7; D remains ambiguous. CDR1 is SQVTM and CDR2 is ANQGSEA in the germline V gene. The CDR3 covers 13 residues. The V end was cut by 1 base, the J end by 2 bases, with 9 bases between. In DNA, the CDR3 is TGCAGCGTTGAAGGCAGAAACCCCTACGAGCAGTACTTC. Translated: CSVEGRNPYEQYF.

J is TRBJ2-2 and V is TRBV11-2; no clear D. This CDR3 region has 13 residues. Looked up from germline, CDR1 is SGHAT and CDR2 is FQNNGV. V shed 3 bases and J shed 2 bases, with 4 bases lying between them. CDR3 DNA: TGTGCCAGCAGCTTCGCCAACACCGGGGAGCTGTTTTTT. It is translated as CASSFANTGELFF.

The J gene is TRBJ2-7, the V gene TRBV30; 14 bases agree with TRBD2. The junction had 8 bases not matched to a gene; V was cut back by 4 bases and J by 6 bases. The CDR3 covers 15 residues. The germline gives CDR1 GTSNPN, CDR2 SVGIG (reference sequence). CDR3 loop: CAWNTGLAGEGEQYF. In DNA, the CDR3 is TGTGCCTGGAACACGGGACTAGCGGGAGAGGGCGAGCAGTACTTC.

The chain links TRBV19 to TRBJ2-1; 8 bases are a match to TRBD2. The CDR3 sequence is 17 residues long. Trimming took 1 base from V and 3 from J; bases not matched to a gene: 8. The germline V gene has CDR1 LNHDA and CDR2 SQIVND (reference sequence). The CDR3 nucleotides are TGTGCCAGTAGTATAGCCCGACGCCTAGCGGGCTACAATGAGCAGTTCTTC. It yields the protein CASSIARRLAGYNEQFF.

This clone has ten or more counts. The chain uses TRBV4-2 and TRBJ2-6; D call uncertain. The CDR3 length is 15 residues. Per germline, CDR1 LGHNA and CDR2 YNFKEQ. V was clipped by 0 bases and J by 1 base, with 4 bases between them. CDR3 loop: CASSQDSSGANVLTF. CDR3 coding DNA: TGTGCCAGCAGCCAAGACTCATCTGGGGCCAACGTCCTGACTTTC.

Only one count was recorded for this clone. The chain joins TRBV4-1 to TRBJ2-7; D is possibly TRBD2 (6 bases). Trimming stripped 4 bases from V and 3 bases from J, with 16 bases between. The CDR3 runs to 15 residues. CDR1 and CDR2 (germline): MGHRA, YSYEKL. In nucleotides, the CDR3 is TGCGCCAGCAGCCGGAGACTAGAAGATTTCTACGAGCAGTACTTC. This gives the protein CASSRRLEDFYEQYF.

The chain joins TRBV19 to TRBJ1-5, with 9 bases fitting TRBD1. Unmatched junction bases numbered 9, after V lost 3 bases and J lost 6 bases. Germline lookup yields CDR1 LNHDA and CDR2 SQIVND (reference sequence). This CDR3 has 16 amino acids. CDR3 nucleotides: TGTGCCAGTAGTATTGAGGACAGGGGAGGTCGTCAGCCCCAGCATTTT. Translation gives CASSIEDRGGRQPQHF.

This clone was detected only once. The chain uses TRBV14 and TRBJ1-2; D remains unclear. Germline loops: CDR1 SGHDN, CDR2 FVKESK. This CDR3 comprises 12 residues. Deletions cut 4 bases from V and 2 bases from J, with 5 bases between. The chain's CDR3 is CASSRANYGYTF. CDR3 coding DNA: TGTGCCAGCAGCCGGGCCAACTATGGCTACACCTTC.

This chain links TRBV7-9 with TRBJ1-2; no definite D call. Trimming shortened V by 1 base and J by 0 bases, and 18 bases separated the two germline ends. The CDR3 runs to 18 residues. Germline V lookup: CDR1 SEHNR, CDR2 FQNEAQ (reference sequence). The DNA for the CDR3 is TGTGCCAGCAGCTTAGGGGAACTCCTCGGACCTGCTAACTATGGCTACACCTTC. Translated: CASSLGELLGPANYGYTF.

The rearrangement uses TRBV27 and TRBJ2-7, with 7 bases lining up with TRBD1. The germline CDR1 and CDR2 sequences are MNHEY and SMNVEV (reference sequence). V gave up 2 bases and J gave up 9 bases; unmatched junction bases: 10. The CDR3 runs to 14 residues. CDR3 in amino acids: CASSLGKTGTRQYF. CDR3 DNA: TGTGCCAGCAGTTTAGGGAAGACAGGGACGAGGCAGTACTTC.

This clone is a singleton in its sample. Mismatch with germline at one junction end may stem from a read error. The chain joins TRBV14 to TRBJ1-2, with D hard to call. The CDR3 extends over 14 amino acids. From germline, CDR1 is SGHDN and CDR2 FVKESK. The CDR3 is CASSKDGDNYGYTF. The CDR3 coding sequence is TGTGCCAGCAGCAAAGACGGGGATAACTATGGCTACACCTTC.

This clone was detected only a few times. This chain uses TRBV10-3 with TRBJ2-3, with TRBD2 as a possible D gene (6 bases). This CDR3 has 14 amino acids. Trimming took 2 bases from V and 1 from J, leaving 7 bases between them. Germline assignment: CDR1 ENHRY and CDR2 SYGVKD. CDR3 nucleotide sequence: TGTGCCATCAGTGAGGCTAGCGGCACAGATACGCAGTATTTT. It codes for CAISEASGTDTQYF.

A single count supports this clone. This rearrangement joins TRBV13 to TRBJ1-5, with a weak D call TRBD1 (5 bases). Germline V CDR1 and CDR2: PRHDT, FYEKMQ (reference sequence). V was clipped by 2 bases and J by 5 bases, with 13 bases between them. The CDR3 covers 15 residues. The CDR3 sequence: CASSLRGAVHQPQHF. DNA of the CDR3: TGTGCCAGCAGCTTAAGAGGGGCAGTTCATCAGCCCCAGCATTTT.

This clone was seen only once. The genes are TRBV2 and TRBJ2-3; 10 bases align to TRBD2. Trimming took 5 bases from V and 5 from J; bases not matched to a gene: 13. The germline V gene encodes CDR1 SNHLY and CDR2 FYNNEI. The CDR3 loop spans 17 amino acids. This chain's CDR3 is CASSPLSGLALIDTQYF. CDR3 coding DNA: TGTGCCAGCAGTCCCCTGTCGGGACTAGCGCTGATAGATACGCAGTATTTT.

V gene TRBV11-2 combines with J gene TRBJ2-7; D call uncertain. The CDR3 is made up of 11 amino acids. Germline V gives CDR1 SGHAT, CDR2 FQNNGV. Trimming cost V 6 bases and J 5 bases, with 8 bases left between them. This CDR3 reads CASSPAHEQYF. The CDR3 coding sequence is TGTGCCAGCAGTCCAGCCCACGAGCAGTACTTC.

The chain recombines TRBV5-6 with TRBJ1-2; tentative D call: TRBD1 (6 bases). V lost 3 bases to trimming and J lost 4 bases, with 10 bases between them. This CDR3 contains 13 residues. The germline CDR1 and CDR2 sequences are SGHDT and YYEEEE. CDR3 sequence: CASSYGQSYGYTF. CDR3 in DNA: TGTGCCAGCAGCTACGGACAGTCCTATGGCTACACCTTC.

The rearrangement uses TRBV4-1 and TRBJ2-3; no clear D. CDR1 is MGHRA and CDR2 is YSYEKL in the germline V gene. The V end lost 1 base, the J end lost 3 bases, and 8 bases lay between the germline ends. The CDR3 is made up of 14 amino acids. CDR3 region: CASSQGMGTDTQYF. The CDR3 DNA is TGCGCCAGCAGCCAAGGTATGGGGACAGATACGCAGTATTTT.

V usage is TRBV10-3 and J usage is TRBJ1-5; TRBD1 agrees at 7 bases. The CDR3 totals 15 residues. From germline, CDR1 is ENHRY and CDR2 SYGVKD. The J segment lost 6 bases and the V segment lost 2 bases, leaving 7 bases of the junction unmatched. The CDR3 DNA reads TGTGCCATCAGTGAGACAGGGGAGGTCAGTCAGCCCCAGCATTTT. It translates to CAISETGEVSQPQHF.

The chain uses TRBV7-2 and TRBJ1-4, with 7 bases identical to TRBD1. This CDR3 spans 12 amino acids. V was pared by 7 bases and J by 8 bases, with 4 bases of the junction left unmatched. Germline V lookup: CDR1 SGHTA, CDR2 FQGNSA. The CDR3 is CASKGAGEKLFF. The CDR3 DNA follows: TGTGCCAGCAAGGGGGCGGGGGAAAAACTGTTTTTT.

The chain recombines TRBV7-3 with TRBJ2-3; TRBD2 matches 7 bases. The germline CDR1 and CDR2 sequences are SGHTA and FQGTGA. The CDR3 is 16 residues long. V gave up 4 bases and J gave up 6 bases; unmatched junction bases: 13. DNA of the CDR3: TGTGCCAGCAGCTCCCGACTAGCAGGCCCTCGGGATACGCAGTATTTT. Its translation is CASSSRLAGPRDTQYF.

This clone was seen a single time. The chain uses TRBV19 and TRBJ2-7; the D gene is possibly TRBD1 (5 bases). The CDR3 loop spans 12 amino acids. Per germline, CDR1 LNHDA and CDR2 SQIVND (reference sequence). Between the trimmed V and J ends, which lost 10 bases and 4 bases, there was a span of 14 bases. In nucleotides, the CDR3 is TGTGCCACCCAGGGCAGTCTGTACGAGCAGTACTTC. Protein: CATQGSLYEQYF. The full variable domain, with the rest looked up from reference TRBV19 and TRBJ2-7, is DGGITQSPKYLFRKEGQNVTLSCEQNLNHDAMYWYRQDPGQGLRLIYYSQIVNDFQKGDIAEGYSVSREKKESFPLTVTSAQKNPTAFYLCATQGSLYEQYFGPGTRLTVT.

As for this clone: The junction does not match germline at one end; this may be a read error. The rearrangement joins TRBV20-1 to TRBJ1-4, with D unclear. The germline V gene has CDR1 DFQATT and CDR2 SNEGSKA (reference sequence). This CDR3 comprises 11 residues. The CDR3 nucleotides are TGCAGTGCTCGAGAGAATGAAAAACTGTTTTTT. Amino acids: CSARENEKLFF.

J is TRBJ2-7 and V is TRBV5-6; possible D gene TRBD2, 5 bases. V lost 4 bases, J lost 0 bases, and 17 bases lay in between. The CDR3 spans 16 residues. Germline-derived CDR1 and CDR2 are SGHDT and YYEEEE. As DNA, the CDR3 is TGTGCCAGCAGCGGTGCTAGCCCGCGGAGCTCCTACGAGCAGTACTTC. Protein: CASSGASPRSSYEQYF.

CDR3 nucleotide sequence: TGCAGCGTTCTTTCTCAGCCAGCGGGACAGGGGGTCCACGAGCAGTACTTC. Translation gives CSVLSQPAGQGVHEQYF. The J gene is TRBJ2-7, the V gene TRBV29-1, with TRBD1 matching 11 bases. This CDR3 has 17 amino acids. Germline V gives CDR1 SQVTM, CDR2 ANQGSEA. With V trimmed by 5 bases and J by 5 bases, 17 bases remained unmatched.

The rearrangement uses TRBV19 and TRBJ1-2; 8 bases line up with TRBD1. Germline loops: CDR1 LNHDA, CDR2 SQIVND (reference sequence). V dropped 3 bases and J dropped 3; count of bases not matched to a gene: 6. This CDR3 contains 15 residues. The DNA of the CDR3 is TGTGCCAGTAGTATCCGGGACAGGTTGTACTATGGCTACACCTTC. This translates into CASSIRDRLYYGYTF.

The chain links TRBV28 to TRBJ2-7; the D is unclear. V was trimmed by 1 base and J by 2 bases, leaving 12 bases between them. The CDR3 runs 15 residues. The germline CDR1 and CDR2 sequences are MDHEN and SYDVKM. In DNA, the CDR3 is TGTGCCAGCAGTTTATTTGGTCACATTACCTACGAGCAGTACTTC. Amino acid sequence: CASSLFGHITYEQYF.

CDR3 in DNA: TGTGCCAGCAGTAGAGACAGGGGGCGGACTGAAGCTTTCTTT. Residues: CASSRDRGRTEAFF. The rearrangement links TRBV6-6 to TRBJ1-1; 10 bases are a match to TRBD1. Trimming took 5 bases from V and 5 from J; bases not matched to a gene: 5. The germline CDR1 and CDR2 sequences are MNHNY and SVGAGI (reference sequence). This CDR3 has 14 residues.

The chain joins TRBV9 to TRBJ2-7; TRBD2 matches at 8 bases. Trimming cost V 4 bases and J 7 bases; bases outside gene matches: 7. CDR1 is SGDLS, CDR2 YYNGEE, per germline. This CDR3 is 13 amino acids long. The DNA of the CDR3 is TGTGCCAGCAGCACAGGAGGGACTAGTGAGCAGTACTTC. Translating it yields CASSTGGTSEQYF.